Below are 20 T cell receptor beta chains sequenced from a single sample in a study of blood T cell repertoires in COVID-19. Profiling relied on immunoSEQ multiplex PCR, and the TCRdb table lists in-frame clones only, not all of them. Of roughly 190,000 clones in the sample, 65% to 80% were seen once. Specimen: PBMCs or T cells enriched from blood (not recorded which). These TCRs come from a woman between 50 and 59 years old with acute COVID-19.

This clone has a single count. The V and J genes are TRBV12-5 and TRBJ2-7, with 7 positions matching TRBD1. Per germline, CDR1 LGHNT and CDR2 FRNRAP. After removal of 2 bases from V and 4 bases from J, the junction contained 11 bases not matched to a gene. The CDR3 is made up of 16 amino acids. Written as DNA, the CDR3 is TGTGCTAGTGGTTTGAAGTTCTCGGGGACAGTTTACGAGCAGTACGTC. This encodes CASGLKFSGTVYEQYV.

The CDR3 sequence: CASRGNRGTNEKLFF. The CDR3 DNA follows: TGTGCCAGCAGGGGGAACAGGGGGACTAATGAAAAACTGTTTTTT. J is TRBJ1-4 and V is TRBV2; TRBD1 matches 8 bases. Germline lookup yields CDR1 SNHLY and CDR2 FYNNEI. The CDR3 is made up of 15 amino acids. The V and J ends lost 6 bases and 2 bases, in that order; junction bases with no gene match: 5.

The CDR3 DNA reads TGCGCCAGCGGGGCGGCGGCTAATGAAAAACTGTTTTTT. Its translation is CASGAAANEKLFF. This chain joins TRBV5-1 and TRBJ1-4, with D possibly matching TRBD1 (5 bases). Germline V gene data show CDR1 as SGHRS and CDR2 as YFSETQ. This CDR3 spans 13 amino acids. The V end lost 7 bases, the J end lost 3 bases, and 10 bases lay between the germline ends.

The CDR3 DNA is TGTGCCAGCAGTTTAGGACTGAGACGGCCGTTTAAGGCCCAGCATTTT. Translated: CASSLGLRRPFKAQHF. The V gene is TRBV28, the J gene TRBJ1-5; D not certain. V was cut by 2 bases and J by 11 bases, with 22 bases left in between. CDR1 and CDR2 (germline): MDHEN, SYDVKM. This CDR3 spans 16 amino acids.

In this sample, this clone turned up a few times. CDR3 nucleotides: TGCGCCACGAGTAGACAGGGGACAGATACGCAGTATTTT. The encoded protein is CATSRQGTDTQYF. The rearrangement links TRBV10-2 to TRBJ2-3; 8 positions agree with TRBD1. V trimming: 10 bases; J trimming: 3 bases; junction bases outside the gene matches: 6. The CDR3 length is 13 residues. The germline V gene has CDR1 WSHSY and CDR2 SAAADI.

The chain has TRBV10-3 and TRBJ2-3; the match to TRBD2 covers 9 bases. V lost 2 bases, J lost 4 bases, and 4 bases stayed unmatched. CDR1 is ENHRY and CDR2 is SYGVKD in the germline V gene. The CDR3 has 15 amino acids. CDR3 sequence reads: CAISEVSGGSDTQYF. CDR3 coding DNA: TGTGCCATCAGTGAGGTTAGCGGGGGTTCAGATACGCAGTATTTT.

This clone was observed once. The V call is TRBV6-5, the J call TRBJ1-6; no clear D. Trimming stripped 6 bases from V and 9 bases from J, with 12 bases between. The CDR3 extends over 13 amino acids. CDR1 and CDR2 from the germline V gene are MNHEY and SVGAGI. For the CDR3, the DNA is TGTGCCAGCAGCTCTGGAGGGATTTCACCCCTCCACTTT. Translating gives CASSSGGISPLHF.

CDR3 bases: TGTGCCAGCAGCTCTACAGGATTCTCCTATGGCTACACCTTC. This translates into CASSSTGFSYGYTF. The chain uses TRBV6-5 and TRBJ1-2; D is possibly TRBD1 (5 bases). V lost 6 bases to trimming and J lost 4 bases, with 15 bases between them. Germline V gene sequence: CDR1 MNHEY, CDR2 SVGAGI. The CDR3 consists of 14 residues.

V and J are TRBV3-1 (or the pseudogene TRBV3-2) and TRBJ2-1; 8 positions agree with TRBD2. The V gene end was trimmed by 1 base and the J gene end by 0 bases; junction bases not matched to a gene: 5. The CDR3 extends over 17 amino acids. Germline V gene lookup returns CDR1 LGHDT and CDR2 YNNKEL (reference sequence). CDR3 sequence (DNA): TGTGCCAGCAGCCAAGCCGGGCGGGGGGCCTCCTACAATGAGCAGTTCTTC. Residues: CASSQAGRGASYNEQFF.

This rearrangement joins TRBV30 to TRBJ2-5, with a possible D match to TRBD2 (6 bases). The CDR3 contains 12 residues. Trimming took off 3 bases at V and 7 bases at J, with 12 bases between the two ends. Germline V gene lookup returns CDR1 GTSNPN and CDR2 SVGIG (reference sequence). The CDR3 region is CAWSGAGGTQYF. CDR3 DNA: TGTGCCTGGAGCGGAGCCGGGGGGACCCAGTACTTC.

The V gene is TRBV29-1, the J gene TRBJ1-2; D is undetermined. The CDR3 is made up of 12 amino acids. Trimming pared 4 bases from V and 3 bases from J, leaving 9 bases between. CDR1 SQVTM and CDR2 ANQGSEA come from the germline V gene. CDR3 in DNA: TGCAGCGTTGGTGGGGAGTACTATGGCTACACCTTC. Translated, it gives CSVGGEYYGYTF.

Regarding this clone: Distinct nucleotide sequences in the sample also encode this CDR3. The CDR3 DNA sequence: TGTGCCAGCAGCCTGGGGACAGGGGGCTATGGCTACACCTTC. The encoded protein is CASSLGTGGYGYTF. The chain links TRBV7-2 to TRBJ1-2, with TRBD1 identical over 11 bases. The germline V gene encodes CDR1 SGHTA and CDR2 FQGNSA. Germline trimming cut 5 bases from V and 4 bases from J; bases unmatched to any gene: 3. The CDR3 covers 14 residues. Full variable domain (missing parts from reference TRBV7-2 and TRBJ1-2): GAGVSQSPSNKVTEKGKDVELRCDPISGHTALYWYRQSLGQGLEFLIYFQGNSAPDKSGLPSDRFSAERTGGSVSTLTIQRTQQEDSAVYLCASSLGTGGYGYTFGSGTRLTVV.

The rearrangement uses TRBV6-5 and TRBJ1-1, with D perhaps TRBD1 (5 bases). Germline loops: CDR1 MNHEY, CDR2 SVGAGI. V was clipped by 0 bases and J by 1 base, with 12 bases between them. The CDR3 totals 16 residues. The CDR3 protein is CASSYSAQGGNTEAFF. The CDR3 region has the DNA TGTGCCAGCAGTTACTCGGCCCAGGGTGGGAACACTGAAGCTTTCTTT.

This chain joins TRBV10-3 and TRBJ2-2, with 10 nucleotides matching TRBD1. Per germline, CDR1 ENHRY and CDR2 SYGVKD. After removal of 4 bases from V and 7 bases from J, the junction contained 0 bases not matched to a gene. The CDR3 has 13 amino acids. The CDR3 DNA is TGTGCCATCAGTGGGACAGGGGGCGGGGAGCTGTTTTTT. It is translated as CAISGTGGGELFF.

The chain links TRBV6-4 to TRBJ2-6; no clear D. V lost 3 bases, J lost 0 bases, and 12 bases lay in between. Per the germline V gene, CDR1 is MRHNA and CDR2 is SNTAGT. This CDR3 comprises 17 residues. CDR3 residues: CASSEAALSSGANVLTF. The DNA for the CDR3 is TGTGCCAGCAGTGAAGCTGCCCTAAGCTCTGGGGCCAACGTCCTGACTTTC.

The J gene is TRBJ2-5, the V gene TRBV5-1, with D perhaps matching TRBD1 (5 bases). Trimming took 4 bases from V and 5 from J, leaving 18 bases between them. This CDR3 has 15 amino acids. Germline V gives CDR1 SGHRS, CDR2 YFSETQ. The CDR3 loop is CASSNLGAIRETQYF. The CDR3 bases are TGCGCCAGCAGCAACCTAGGGGCAATAAGGGAGACCCAGTACTTC.

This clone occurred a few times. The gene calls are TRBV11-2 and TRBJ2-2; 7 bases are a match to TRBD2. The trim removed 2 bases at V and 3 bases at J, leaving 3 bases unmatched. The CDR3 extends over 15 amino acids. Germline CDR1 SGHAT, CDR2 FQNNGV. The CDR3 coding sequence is TGTGCCAGCAGCTTAACGGCGGGGGACACCGGGGAGCTGTTTTTT. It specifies CASSLTAGDTGELFF.

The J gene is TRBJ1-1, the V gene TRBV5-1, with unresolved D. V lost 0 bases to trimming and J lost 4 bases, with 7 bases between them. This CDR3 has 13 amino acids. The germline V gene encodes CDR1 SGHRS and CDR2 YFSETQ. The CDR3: CASSLGVSTEAFF. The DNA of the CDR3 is TGCGCCAGCAGCTTGGGAGTGAGCACTGAAGCTTTCTTT.

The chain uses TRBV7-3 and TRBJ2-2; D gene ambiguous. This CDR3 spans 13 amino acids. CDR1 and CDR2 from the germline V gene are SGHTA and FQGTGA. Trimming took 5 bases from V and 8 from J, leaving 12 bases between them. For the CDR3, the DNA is TGTGCCAGCAGCCCATTAGTCTATGGGGAGCTGTTTTTT. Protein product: CASSPLVYGELFF.

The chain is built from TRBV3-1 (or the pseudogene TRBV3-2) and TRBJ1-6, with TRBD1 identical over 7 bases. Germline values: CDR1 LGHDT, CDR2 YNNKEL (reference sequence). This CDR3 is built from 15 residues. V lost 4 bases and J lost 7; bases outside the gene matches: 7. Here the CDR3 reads CASSPRGSGNSPLHF. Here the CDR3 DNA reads TGTGCCAGCAGCCCCAGGGGGTCAGGGAATTCACCCCTCCACTTT.